This T cell receptor beta chain appears in the sequencing data of a study of shared clonotypes between healthy human individuals (dated by TCRdb to about 2020). As for the study more broadly: The cohort comprised a couple of women and a few men aged 18 to 49 years. Blood TCR repertoires of five healthy adults were deeply sequenced to estimate repertoire size and the extent of clonotype sharing between individuals. To increase sequencing depth and limit assay-specific biases, different laboratories used diverse techniques to prepare libraries and sequence TCR repertoires. Per donor, leukapheresis produced somewhere between about 0.85 and 8.9 billion PBMCs. Study-wide findings and limitations: Because the study included a small number of donors, the genetic and exposure-history diversity represented was limited. Sampling was restricted to blood, and TCR repertoires in tissue are likely to differ from TCR repertoires in blood. Pairwise subsampling indicated that sequencing depth was expected to affect the degree of clonotype sharing among donors.

Reading the germline V gene gives CDR1 SQVTM and CDR2 ANQGSEA. From the cysteine through the phenylalanine, the CDR3 covers 15 amino acids. Solely the CDR3 DNA is kept, with 45 bases framed from the first base. At the junction V is shortened by 7 bases and J by 0 bases, with 18 bases in between. The donors were healthy, HIV-negative adults who had no recently reported acute infections or vaccinations. Only Caucasian adults living in Nashville, Tennessee, USA were represented among the donors. For unsorted samples, tens of millions of PBMCs were counted, and genomic DNA was extracted using the QIAamp DNA Blood Mini kit. Blood was obtained by leukapheresis, after which PBMCs were separated by Ficoll-Histopaque density gradient centrifugation and cryopreserved in liquid nitrogen vapor phase. This clone was detected only a few times. Its antigen target is currently unknown. No base quality values were provided; no much bigger clone lies one nucleotide off.

Using the deep immunoSEQ assay, multiplex PCR amplified TCR CDR3 regions from genomic DNA. Genomic DNA extracted from each cell subset was distributed evenly over all wells of several immunoSEQ 96-well plates, and each plate served as one replicate. For unsorted PBMC, 300 to 350 ng genomic DNA, equal to tens of thousands of T cell genomes, was loaded into each replicate PCR. Unsorted PBMC genomic DNA was sequenced across ten immunoSEQ deep assay plates. The purified libraries were quantified using a Qubit 3.0 fluorometer, sized with a Bioanalyzer 2100, and then quantified again using the KAPA Library Quantification kit. A separate single-read 150-cycle Illumina NextSeq 550 flow cell was used to sequence each immunoSEQ 96-well plate. In the source study's methods: The immunoSEQ output contained only junctional sequences without quality scores, so filtering could not match that applied to full-length reads. Sequences were annotated with PyIR, a Python wrapper for IgBLAST v1.9, and V/J genes and CDR3 were assigned using IMGT germline references. Reads with weak V/J assignments (E-value above 1e-6), missing CDR3, stop codons, out-of-frame junctions, or ambiguous translated residues were removed. V3J clonotypes were defined by identical inferred V gene, J gene, and CDR3 amino acid sequence. Percentage overlap between repertoires was calculated by dividing the number of shared unique clonotypes by the size of the smaller repertoire. Three approaches were used to assess repertoire richness: RTK rarefaction, the Chao1 estimator, and Recon v2.1 estimates of unobserved clonotypes. The immuneACCESS repertoire file appears here via TCRdb, limited to in-frame rearrangements. These files lack a portion of the clones; in checked studies, under half of the deficit traces to unresolved V genes, and the cause of the others is not known. V, J and clone size derive from that table, while D and trimming were established from the DNA sequence. The sample table contains about 490,000 clones; only one count was recorded for 70% to 80% of them. 13% of the sample is held by the ten biggest clonotypes.

This chain joins TRBV29-1 to TRBJ1-1; 5 matching bases give a weak D call of TRBD1. The clonotype originates from a woman aged 40-49 years in good health. Some clones in this sample may be carry-over from other donors' samples. The sample comprised PBMCs. CDR3 loop: CSGRPGWAMNTEAFF. The sequenced DNA: TGCAGCGGACGACCAGGGTGGGCGATGAACACTGAAGCTTTCTTT.